This passage covers 4 T cell receptor beta chains from one sample sequenced in a study of blood T cell repertoires in COVID-19. Sequenced by immunoSEQ multiplex PCR; TCRdb stores in-frame clones only, minus some. The sample yields about 290,000 clones, just under 85% seen once. The sample comprised peripheral blood. The receptors come from a woman in her forties or fifties with active or convalescent COVID-19.

This clone has a single count. The chain combines TRBV3-1 (or the pseudogene TRBV3-2) with TRBJ1-1; D uncertain. CDR3 length equals 14 residues. V gave up 2 bases and J gave up 2 bases, with 9 bases separating them. Germline V gene data show CDR1 as LGHDT and CDR2 as YNNKEL (reference sequence). DNA for the CDR3: TGTGCCAGCAGCCAAAACCTATTTAACACTGAAGCTTTCTTT. Its protein is CASSQNLFNTEAFF.

This clone appeared a few times. This chain links TRBV18 with TRBJ2-1; D unclear. Trimming stripped 3 bases from V and 3 bases from J, with 12 bases between. The CDR3 covers 15 residues. Germline CDR1 is KGHSH and CDR2 is LQKENI. This CDR3 reads CASSPRVAVYNEQFF. The CDR3 DNA is TGTGCCAGCTCACCCCGAGTGGCGGTCTACAATGAGCAGTTCTTC.

This sequence joins TRBV19 and TRBJ1-1; 8 nucleotides line up with TRBD1. J lost 1 base, V lost 8 bases, and 6 bases had no gene match. The germline CDR1 and CDR2 sequences are LNHDA and SQIVND (reference sequence). This CDR3 has 14 residues. CDR3 DNA: TGTGCCAGTCGAGTGACAGGGGCGAACACTGAAGCTTTCTTT. It yields the protein CASRVTGANTEAFF.

This clone was found a few times. The chain is built from TRBV4-2 and TRBJ2-6; no clear D. Germline V CDR1 and CDR2: LGHNA, YNFKEQ. This CDR3 has 16 residues. Trimming shortened V by 0 bases and J by 0 bases, and 6 bases separated the two germline ends. DNA for the CDR3: TGTGCCAGCAGCCAAGATAAGAGCTCTGGGGCCAACGTCCTGACTTTC. Protein product: CASSQDKSSGANVLTF.